This is a list of T cell receptor beta chains from one sample in a study of response to subunit inactivated influenza vaccine. TCRdb redid the calling of the RT-PCR reads with MiXCR, one entry per CDR3 protein. Among about 570,000 distinct CDR3 sequences, approximately 10% were seen once, and the ten largest hold roughly 10%. The specimen was PBMCs from blood, collected on the day of vaccination. Receptor source: a man aged 45 to 65 who received an inactivated influenza vaccine. The CDR3 runs from the conserved cysteine through the conserved F or W. A D gene is named only where the DNA matches it firmly. A row's size may be missing; if present it is once, few, many or a size class.

clone size: many; CDR3 length: 15; J gene: TRBJ2-1; V gene: TRBV4-2; D gene: -; CDR3 protein: CASSQEWGAWDEQFF; CDR3 DNA: TGTGCCAGCAGCCAAGAGTGGGGGGCCTGGGATGAGCAGTTCTTC
clone size: few; CDR3 length: 18; J gene: TRBJ2-5; V gene: TRBV20-1; D gene: TRBD2; CDR3 protein: CSAGSGGARNVRLETQYF; CDR3 DNA: TGCAGTGCTGGGAGCGGGGGGGCCCGAAACGTCCGACTGGAGACCCAGTACTTC
clone size: -; CDR3 length: 15; J gene: TRBJ1-3; V gene: TRBV7-2; D gene: -; CDR3 protein: CASSSTGRVGNTIYF; CDR3 DNA: TGTGCCAGCAGCTCTACGGGACGAGTTGGAAACACCATATATTTT
clone size: many; CDR3 length: 14; J gene: TRBJ2-7; V gene: TRBV6-2/TRBV6-3; D gene: -; CDR3 protein: CASSWRETPYEQYF; CDR3 DNA: TGTGCCAGCAGTTGGAGGGAAACTCCTTACGAGCAGTACTTC
clone size: few; CDR3 length: 15; J gene: TRBJ2-5; V gene: TRBV6-5; D gene: TRBD2; CDR3 protein: CASSLRLAGMETQYF; CDR3 DNA: TGTGCCAGCAGCTTAAGACTAGCGGGAATGGAGACCCAGTACTTC
clone size: -; CDR3 length: 16; J gene: TRBJ2-6; V gene: TRBV5-1; D gene: -; CDR3 protein: CASSPQGVSGANVLTF; CDR3 DNA: TGCGCCAGCAGCCCGCAGGGTGTATCTGGGGCCAACGTCCTGACTTTC
clone size: many; CDR3 length: 14; J gene: TRBJ2-7; V gene: TRBV12-3/TRBV12-4; D gene: -; CDR3 protein: CASSLRTVGNEQYF; CDR3 DNA: TGTGCCAGCAGTTTAAGGACAGTAGGAAACGAGCAGTACTTC
clone size: -; CDR3 length: 14; J gene: TRBJ2-1; V gene: TRBV25-1; D gene: -; CDR3 protein: CASSDGVRYNEQFF; CDR3 DNA: TGTGCCAGCAGTGACGGAGTAAGGTACAATGAGCAGTTCTTC
clone size: few; CDR3 length: 12; J gene: TRBJ2-7; V gene: TRBV11-2; D gene: -; CDR3 protein: CASSSQGFEQYF; CDR3 DNA: TGTGCCAGCAGCTCACAGGGTTTCGAGCAGTACTTC
clone size: few; CDR3 length: 13; J gene: TRBJ2-7; V gene: TRBV29-1; D gene: TRBD1; CDR3 protein: CSALGEGAYEQYF; CDR3 DNA: TGCAGCGCCCTGGGAGAGGGGGCTTACGAGCAGTACTTC
clone size: few; CDR3 length: 15; J gene: TRBJ2-6; V gene: TRBV19; D gene: TRBD1; CDR3 protein: CASTETGTGANVLTF; CDR3 DNA: TGTGCCAGTACCGAGACAGGGACTGGGGCCAACGTCCTGACTTTC
clone size: few; CDR3 length: 20; J gene: TRBJ2-1; V gene: TRBV4-3; D gene: -; CDR3 protein: CASSQEMRDSQASSYNEQFF; CDR3 DNA: TGCGCCAGCAGCCAGGAAATGCGGGACTCCCAGGCGAGCTCCTACAATGAGCAGTTCTTC
clone size: few; CDR3 length: 18; J gene: TRBJ2-6; V gene: TRBV15; D gene: -; CDR3 protein: CATSRVGHQFSGANVLTF; CDR3 DNA: TGTGCCACCAGCAGAGTAGGACACCAATTCTCTGGGGCCAACGTCCTGACTTTC
clone size: -; CDR3 length: 13; J gene: TRBJ1-1; V gene: TRBV19; D gene: TRBD1; CDR3 protein: CASRYRGETEAFF; CDR3 DNA: TGTGCCAGTAGGTACAGGGGGGAAACTGAAGCTTTCTTT
clone size: -; CDR3 length: 15; J gene: TRBJ2-7; V gene: TRBV9; D gene: -; CDR3 protein: CASSAFVGMGEEQYF; CDR3 DNA: TGTGCCAGCAGCGCCTTTGTAGGAATGGGGGAGGAGCAGTACTTC
clone size: many; CDR3 length: 14; J gene: TRBJ2-2; V gene: TRBV12-3/TRBV12-4; D gene: TRBD1; CDR3 protein: CASSRQGYTGELFF; CDR3 DNA: TGTGCCAGCAGTAGACAGGGTTACACCGGGGAGCTGTTTTTT
clone size: few; CDR3 length: 15; J gene: TRBJ2-3; V gene: TRBV4-2; D gene: TRBD2; CDR3 protein: CASSQEAGGRDTQYF; CDR3 DNA: TGTGCCAGCAGCCAAGAAGCGGGAGGGAGAGATACGCAGTATTTT
clone size: few; CDR3 length: 13; J gene: TRBJ2-1; V gene: TRBV10-3; D gene: TRBD2; CDR3 protein: CAISDSSGNEQFF; CDR3 DNA: TGTGCCATCAGTGATTCTAGCGGCAATGAGCAGTTCTTC
clone size: many; CDR3 length: 12; J gene: TRBJ2-7; V gene: TRBV20-1; D gene: TRBD1; CDR3 protein: CSARDRAHEQYF; CDR3 DNA: TGCAGTGCGAGAGACAGGGCCCACGAGCAGTACTTC
clone size: many; CDR3 length: 16; J gene: TRBJ2-2; V gene: TRBV7-2; D gene: -; CDR3 protein: CASSLVPGANTGELFF; CDR3 DNA: TGTGCCAGCAGCTTAGTACCGGGGGCTAACACCGGGGAGCTGTTTTTT
clone size: few; CDR3 length: 18; J gene: TRBJ2-7; V gene: TRBV28; D gene: TRBD1; CDR3 protein: CASSSIRSDRGFPHEQYF; CDR3 DNA: TGTGCCAGCAGTTCTATTCGTTCCGACAGGGGGTTTCCTCACGAGCAGTACTTC
clone size: -; CDR3 length: 13; J gene: TRBJ2-1; V gene: TRBV7-3; D gene: TRBD2; CDR3 protein: CASSLRLANEQFF; CDR3 DNA: TGTGCCAGCAGCCTTAGACTAGCTAATGAGCAGTTCTTC
clone size: many; CDR3 length: 14; J gene: TRBJ1-6; V gene: TRBV5-1; D gene: -; CDR3 protein: CASSATASNSPLHF; CDR3 DNA: TGCGCCAGCAGCGCGACAGCTTCTAATTCACCCCTCCACTTT
clone size: -; CDR3 length: 17; J gene: TRBJ1-6; V gene: TRBV6-5; D gene: -; CDR3 protein: CASSYSRSGTHNSPLHF; CDR3 DNA: TGTGCCAGCAGTTACTCGCGTTCCGGGACACATAATTCACCCCTCCACTTT
clone size: few; CDR3 length: 14; J gene: TRBJ2-1; V gene: TRBV7-9; D gene: -; CDR3 protein: CASSSVGSSDEQFF; CDR3 DNA: TGTGCCAGCAGCTCCGTAGGTAGTTCCGATGAGCAGTTCTTC
clone size: -; CDR3 length: 16; J gene: TRBJ1-1; V gene: TRBV5-1; D gene: -; CDR3 protein: CASSLDLDLVSTEAFF; CDR3 DNA: TGCGCCAGCAGCTTGGATCTGGATTTGGTTAGCACTGAAGCTTTCTTT
clone size: -; CDR3 length: 13; J gene: TRBJ2-1; V gene: TRBV20-1; D gene: -; CDR3 protein: CSASRRNNNEQFF; CDR3 DNA: TGCAGTGCCTCACGACGGAACAACAATGAGCAGTTCTTC
clone size: -; CDR3 length: 14; J gene: TRBJ2-1; V gene: TRBV29-1; D gene: TRBD1; CDR3 protein: CSTSRGQGYNEQFF; CDR3 DNA: TGCAGCACGTCCCGGGGACAGGGTTACAATGAGCAGTTCTTC
clone size: many; CDR3 length: 15; J gene: TRBJ2-1; V gene: TRBV11-2; D gene: -; CDR3 protein: CASRGWGARYNEQFF; CDR3 DNA: TGTGCCAGCAGGGGTTGGGGGGCCCGGTACAATGAGCAGTTCTTC
clone size: few; CDR3 length: 15; J gene: TRBJ2-4; V gene: TRBV5-1; D gene: -; CDR3 protein: CASSFGEVAKNIQYF; CDR3 DNA: TGCGCCAGCAGCTTCGGTGAGGTAGCCAAAAACATTCAGTACTTC
clone size: few; CDR3 length: 16; J gene: TRBJ2-1; V gene: TRBV3-1; D gene: TRBD2; CDR3 protein: CASSPTSGGGYNEQFF; CDR3 DNA: TGTGCCAGCAGCCCGACTAGCGGGGGGGGTTACAATGAGCAGTTCTTC
clone size: -; CDR3 length: 13; J gene: TRBJ2-3; V gene: TRBV20-1; D gene: -; CDR3 protein: CSARAPGADTQYF; CDR3 DNA: TGCAGTGCTAGAGCCCCGGGGGCAGATACGCAGTATTTT
clone size: few; CDR3 length: 15; J gene: TRBJ2-1; V gene: TRBV4-2; D gene: TRBD2; CDR3 protein: CASSQPGGRGHEQFF; CDR3 DNA: TGTGCCAGCAGCCAACCGGGCGGGAGGGGCCATGAGCAGTTCTTC
clone size: -; CDR3 length: 17; J gene: TRBJ2-5; V gene: TRBV4-1; D gene: -; CDR3 protein: CASSQERRAMPQETQYF; CDR3 DNA: TGCGCCAGCAGCCAAGAACGCAGGGCAATGCCCCAAGAGACCCAGTACTTC
clone size: -; CDR3 length: 16; J gene: TRBJ2-3; V gene: TRBV7-2; D gene: -; CDR3 protein: CASSLTLHPGADTQYF; CDR3 DNA: TGTGCCAGCAGCTTAACTTTGCACCCCGGCGCAGATACGCAGTATTTT
clone size: few; CDR3 length: 14; J gene: TRBJ1-2; V gene: TRBV27; D gene: -; CDR3 protein: CASSFALGGAGYTF; CDR3 DNA: TGTGCCAGCAGTTTCGCACTTGGGGGTGCTGGCTACACCTTC
clone size: -; CDR3 length: 13; J gene: TRBJ1-1; V gene: TRBV28; D gene: -; CDR3 protein: CASSPLGSGIAFF; CDR3 DNA: TGTGCCAGCAGCCCTCTCGGATCAGGGATAGCTTTCTTT
clone size: many; CDR3 length: 14; J gene: TRBJ2-7; V gene: TRBV6-7; D gene: TRBD1; CDR3 protein: CASSYRTGVSEQYF; CDR3 DNA: TGTGCCAGCAGTTACCGTACAGGGGTGAGCGAGCAGTACTTC
clone size: -; CDR3 length: 15; J gene: TRBJ2-6; V gene: TRBV9; D gene: -; CDR3 protein: CASSSGQGGANVLTF; CDR3 DNA: TGTGCCAGCAGCTCCGGACAAGGTGGGGCCAACGTCCTGACTTTC
clone size: many; CDR3 length: 13; J gene: TRBJ2-3; V gene: TRBV10-3; D gene: -; CDR3 protein: CAISGGTGDTQYF; CDR3 DNA: TGTGCCATCAGTGGCGGGACGGGAGATACGCAGTATTTT
clone size: -; CDR3 length: 16; J gene: TRBJ2-1; V gene: TRBV10-3; D gene: TRBD2; CDR3 protein: CAIRRFEGLEPAEQFF; CDR3 DNA: TGTGCCATCAGACGGTTTGAGGGACTAGAGCCGGCTGAGCAGTTCTTC
clone size: -; CDR3 length: 14; J gene: TRBJ2-3; V gene: TRBV5-1; D gene: TRBD1; CDR3 protein: CASSRQGRADTQYF; CDR3 DNA: TGCGCCAGCAGCAGACAGGGCCGGGCAGATACGCAGTATTTT
clone size: -; CDR3 length: 15; J gene: TRBJ2-2; V gene: TRBV12-3/TRBV12-4; D gene: -; CDR3 protein: CASSFNGGPTGELFF; CDR3 DNA: TGTGCCAGCAGTTTTAACGGGGGGCCCACCGGGGAGCTGTTTTTT
clone size: few; CDR3 length: 13; J gene: TRBJ2-7; V gene: TRBV6-1; D gene: -; CDR3 protein: CASSGGIPYEQYF; CDR3 DNA: TGTGCCAGCAGTGGGGGGATACCCTACGAGCAGTACTTC
clone size: many; CDR3 length: 14; J gene: TRBJ1-5; V gene: TRBV12-3/TRBV12-4; D gene: TRBD1; CDR3 protein: CASMIQGAGQPQHF; CDR3 DNA: TGTGCCAGCATGATACAGGGGGCCGGTCAGCCCCAGCATTTT
clone size: few; CDR3 length: 13; J gene: TRBJ1-2; V gene: TRBV15; D gene: -; CDR3 protein: CATSRDSSYGYTF; CDR3 DNA: TGTGCCACCAGCAGAGATTCGAGCTATGGCTACACCTTC
clone size: few; CDR3 length: 19; J gene: TRBJ2-1; V gene: TRBV7-6; D gene: TRBD2; CDR3 protein: CASSLVSGRAYGALNEQFF; CDR3 DNA: TGTGCCAGCAGCTTAGTTAGCGGGAGGGCCTACGGGGCACTCAATGAGCAGTTCTTC
clone size: -; CDR3 length: 13; J gene: TRBJ2-3; V gene: TRBV7-6; D gene: -; CDR3 protein: CASSSPIADTQYF; CDR3 DNA: TGTGCCAGCAGCAGCCCAATAGCAGATACGCAGTATTTT
clone size: -; CDR3 length: 15; J gene: TRBJ2-7; V gene: TRBV10-1; D gene: -; CDR3 protein: CASSDPRGEVYEQYF; CDR3 DNA: TGCGCCAGCAGTGACCCCAGAGGGGAGGTCTACGAGCAGTACTTC
clone size: -; CDR3 length: 13; J gene: TRBJ1-1; V gene: TRBV11-3; D gene: -; CDR3 protein: CASSSGGNTEACF; CDR3 DNA: TGTGCCAGCAGCTCAGGTGGGAACACTGAAGCTTGCTTT
clone size: many; CDR3 length: 17; J gene: TRBJ2-3; V gene: TRBV7-2; D gene: -; CDR3 protein: CASSPKRPGLGGHTQYF; CDR3 DNA: TGTGCCAGCAGCCCAAAACGCCCGGGACTGGGGGGGCATACGCAGTATTTT
clone size: -; CDR3 length: 15; J gene: TRBJ2-6; V gene: TRBV18; D gene: -; CDR3 protein: CASSPDRYGANVLTF; CDR3 DNA: TGTGCCAGCTCACCAGATAGGTACGGGGCCAACGTCCTGACTTTC
clone size: few; CDR3 length: 16; J gene: TRBJ2-1; V gene: TRBV20-1; D gene: TRBD1; CDR3 protein: CSARDRDRGPNNEQFF; CDR3 DNA: TGCAGTGCTAGAGATCGGGACAGGGGACCGAACAATGAGCAGTTCTTC
clone size: many; CDR3 length: 14; J gene: TRBJ2-1; V gene: TRBV15; D gene: -; CDR3 protein: CATSRDLLANEQFF; CDR3 DNA: TGTGCCACCAGCAGAGATCTATTGGCCAATGAGCAGTTCTTC
clone size: -; CDR3 length: 15; J gene: TRBJ2-5; V gene: TRBV4-2; D gene: -; CDR3 protein: CASSQEFGGYETQYF; CDR3 DNA: TGTGCCAGCAGCCAAGAATTTGGAGGGTACGAGACCCAGTACTTC
clone size: few; CDR3 length: 16; J gene: TRBJ2-5; V gene: TRBV5-1; D gene: -; CDR3 protein: CASSTNPGNRHETQYF; CDR3 DNA: TGCGCCAGCAGCACAAACCCCGGGAACAGGCATGAGACCCAGTACTTC
clone size: few; CDR3 length: 15; J gene: TRBJ2-5; V gene: TRBV10-3; D gene: TRBD2; CDR3 protein: CAIKKAGVIQETQYF; CDR3 DNA: TGTGCCATCAAGAAAGCGGGAGTTATACAAGAGACCCAGTACTTC
clone size: many; CDR3 length: 16; J gene: TRBJ1-6; V gene: TRBV3-1; D gene: TRBD1; CDR3 protein: CASSQVTGKHNSPLHF; CDR3 DNA: TGTGCCAGCAGCCAAGTGACAGGGAAACATAATTCACCCCTCCACTTT
clone size: few; CDR3 length: 16; J gene: TRBJ2-2; V gene: TRBV4-1; D gene: -; CDR3 protein: CASSQAGAANTGELFF; CDR3 DNA: TGCGCCAGCAGCCAAGCCGGGGCGGCAAACACCGGGGAGCTGTTTTTT